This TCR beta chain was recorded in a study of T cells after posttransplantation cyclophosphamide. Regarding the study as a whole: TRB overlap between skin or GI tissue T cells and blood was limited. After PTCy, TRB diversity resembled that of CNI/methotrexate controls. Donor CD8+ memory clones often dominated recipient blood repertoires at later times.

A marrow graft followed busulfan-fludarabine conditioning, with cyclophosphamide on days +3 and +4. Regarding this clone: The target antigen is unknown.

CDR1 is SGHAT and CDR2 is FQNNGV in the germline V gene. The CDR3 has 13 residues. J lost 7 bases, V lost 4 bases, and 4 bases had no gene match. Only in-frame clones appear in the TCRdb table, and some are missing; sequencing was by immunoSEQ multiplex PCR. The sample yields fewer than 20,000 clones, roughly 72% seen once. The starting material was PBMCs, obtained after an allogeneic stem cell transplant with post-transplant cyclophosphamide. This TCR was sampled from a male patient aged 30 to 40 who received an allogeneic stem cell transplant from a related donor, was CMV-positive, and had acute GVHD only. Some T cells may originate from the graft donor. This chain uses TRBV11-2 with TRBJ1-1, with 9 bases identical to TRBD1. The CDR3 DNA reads TGTGCCAGCAGCTACGGGACAGGGAATGAAGCTTTCTTT. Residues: CASSYGTGNEAFF. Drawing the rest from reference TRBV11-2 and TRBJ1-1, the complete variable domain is EAGVAQSPRYKIIEKRQSVAFWCNPISGHATLYWYQQILGQGPKLLIQFQNNGVVDDSQLPKDRFSAERLKGVDSTLKIQPAKLEDSAVYLCASSYGTGNEAFFGQGTRLTVV.